This T cell receptor (beta chain) emerged from a study of blood T cell repertoires in COVID-19. CDR1 MNHNS and CDR2 SASEGT come from the germline V gene. This CDR3 spans 18 amino acids. With 4 bases removed from V and 0 bases from J, the gap between germline ends came to 16 bases. This clone was seen only once. Assay used: immunoSEQ multiplex PCR; TCRdb lists only in-frame clones, some missing. Among some 260,000 clones listed, about 80% were seen once. The chain recombines TRBV6-1 with TRBJ1-6; D perhaps matches TRBD1 (6 bases). The TCR was taken from an elderly man with acute or convalescent COVID-19. Sequenced material: peripheral blood. The CDR3 loop reads CASSALWDTSSYNSPLHF. The CDR3 DNA sequence: TGTGCCAGCAGTGCCCTGTGGGACACTAGCTCCTATAATTCACCCCTCCACTTT.